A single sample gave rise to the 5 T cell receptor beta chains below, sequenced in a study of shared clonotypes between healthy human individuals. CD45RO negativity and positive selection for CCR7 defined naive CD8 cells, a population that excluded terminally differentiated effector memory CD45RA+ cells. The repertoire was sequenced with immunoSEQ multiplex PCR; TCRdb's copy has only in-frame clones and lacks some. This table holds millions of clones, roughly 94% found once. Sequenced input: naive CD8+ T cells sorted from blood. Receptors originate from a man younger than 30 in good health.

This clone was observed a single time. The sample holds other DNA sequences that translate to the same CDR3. CDR3 sequence reads: CASSQESQGAYEQYF. In DNA form, the CDR3 reads TGCGCCAGCAGCCAAGAATCCCAGGGGGCTTACGAGCAGTACTTC. The V gene is TRBV4-1, the J gene TRBJ2-7; TRBD1 matches at 8 bases. CDR1 MGHRA and CDR2 YSYEKL come from the germline V gene. J gave up 4 bases and V 0 bases, and 5 bases lay outside the gene matches. CDR3 length equals 15 residues.

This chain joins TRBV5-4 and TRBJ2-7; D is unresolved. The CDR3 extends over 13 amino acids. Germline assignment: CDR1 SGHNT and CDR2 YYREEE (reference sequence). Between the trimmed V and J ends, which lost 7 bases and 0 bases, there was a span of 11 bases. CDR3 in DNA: TGTGCCAGCGCCCGTGTTGACTCCTACGAGCAGTACTTC. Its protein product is CASARVDSYEQYF. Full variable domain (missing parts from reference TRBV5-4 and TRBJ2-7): ETGVTQSPTHLIKTRGQQVTLRCSSQSGHNTVSWYQQALGQGPQFIFQYYREEENGRGNFPPRFSGLQFPNYSSELNVNALELDDSALYLCASARVDSYEQYFGPGTRLTVT.

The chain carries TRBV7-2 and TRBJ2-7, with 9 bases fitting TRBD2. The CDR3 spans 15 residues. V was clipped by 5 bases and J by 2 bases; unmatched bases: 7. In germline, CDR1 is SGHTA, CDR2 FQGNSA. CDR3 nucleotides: TGTGCCAGCAGCCTACGACTAGCGGTGACCTACGAGCAGTACTTC. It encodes CASSLRLAVTYEQYF.

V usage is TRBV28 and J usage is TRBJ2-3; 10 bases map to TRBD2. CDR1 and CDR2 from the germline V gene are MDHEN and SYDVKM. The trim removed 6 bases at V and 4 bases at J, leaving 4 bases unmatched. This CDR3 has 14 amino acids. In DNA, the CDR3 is TGTGCCAGCAGCGGGGGACTAGCGTCAGATACGCAGTATTTT. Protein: CASSGGLASDTQYF.

This CDR3 is CASSQGTGASQAFF. The CDR3 nucleotides read TGCGCCAGCAGCCAAGGAACGGGGGCGTCTCAAGCTTTCTTT. The chain joins TRBV4-1 to TRBJ1-1, with D maybe TRBD1 (6 bases). This CDR3 spans 14 amino acids. Trimming took 1 base from V and 9 from J, leaving 15 bases between them. The germline V gene encodes CDR1 MGHRA and CDR2 YSYEKL.